This T cell receptor (beta chain) was documented in a study of identical twins. TCRdb called the 5' RACE reads again in MiXCR, with one record for every CDR3 protein. The data show roughly 500,000 distinct CDR3 sequences, approximately 22% seen once. Per the germline V gene, CDR1 is MNHEY and CDR2 is SMNVEV (reference sequence). The CDR3 length is 16 residues. V shed 2 bases and J shed 7 bases, with 15 bases lying between them. The sample holds a few counts of this clonotype. This sample was shared with a second study, whose subject was T cells expressing NK-cell markers. This second study says: A range of about 1.0-7.0% of CD8+ T cells consisted of dominant NKG2C+ clonotypes in about six donors. HCMV specificity of the expanded NKG2C+ T cell clones stayed unclear.

This sequence joins TRBV27 and TRBJ1-6; tentative D call: TRBD1 (5 bases). This TCR came from a woman between 18 and 30 years old in good health. What was sequenced was CD4+ T cells sorted from blood. The CDR3 DNA follows: TGTGCCAGCAGTTTAGCGGCCCGGGGGAGGAATTCACCCCTCCACTTT. Translating it yields CASSLAARGRNSPLHF.